Listed here is a single TCR beta chain. The antigen it recognizes is unknown. Base qualities are not recorded, but no much larger clone differs from it by a single base. The CDR3 regions of human TCRbeta chains were analyzed by immunosequencing. The paper's processing steps were these. Repertoire TCRs were checked for matches against a reference library of SARS-CoV-2-specific TCRs that had been generated using the MIRA antigen-specificity platform. Breadth was defined as the fraction of unique TCRs that were SARS-CoV-2-associated. Depth was defined as the fraction of total T cells that were SARS-CoV-2-associated. Each spike-specific TCR was assigned to its reactive spike region and to a CD4 or CD8 class using the MIRA data. Log10-transformed breadth and depth values were compared by one-way ANOVA with Sidak's multiple comparisons tests. Drawn from immuneACCESS, this table holds only the in-frame rearrangements with V and J called that TCRdb kept. Clones are partly lost; checked studies trace under half to an unresolved V gene and leave the rest unexplained. V, J and clone size reflect that table, while D and trimming were determined from the DNA. The sample includes 150,000 or so clones, with roughly 92% observed a single time. The ten biggest clones cover more than 5% of the sample.

This sample's time point label indicates: baseline before first vaccination. Samples from vaccinated people were obtained from the UK trials COV001 and COV002, which included a single-blind randomized controlled phase 2/3 trial of AZD1222 (ChAdOx1 nCoV-19) in healthy adults. For TCRbeta chain sequencing, PBMC samples were collected from trial participants at day 0 and at day 28 after the second dose. The data originate from a study of T cell responses to AZD1222 COVID-19 vaccine (dated by TCRdb to 2020 to 2023). For the wider study: Because spike-specific TCR depth and breadth did not differ between the two schedules, AZD1222 recipients who got a second dose at roughly 4 weeks were pooled with those who got a second dose at roughly 12 weeks. TCR sequencing was performed for some 250 trial participants, of whom 207 were given two doses of AZD1222 and some 26 were given two doses of MenACWY control vaccine. Enrollment into the trials was organized by age into subgroups of 18-55, 56-69 and 70-plus years, and those subgroups contained 148, 28 and 57 TCR-sequenced participants, respectively.

Overall study results and their limits: Conclusions about previously exposed vaccinees were limited because only six or seven AZD1222 recipients were SARS-CoV-2 seropositive at baseline. CD4 TCRs associated with the vaccine covered the entire spike protein, and the dominant responses were in regions 160-218 and 743-854. The 56-69-year group was small, and its depth increase did not reach significance, likely because of low power. Participants were mostly white British, with more females than males. The authors suggested clonal diversity may have been underestimated. After two AZD1222 doses, spike-specific TCR breadth and depth were significantly higher than at day 0 and than in MenACWY recipients. Nearly half of unique spike-specific TCRs reportedly recognized epitopes outside regions mutated in the B.1.351 and B.1.1.7 variants. Because no day 14 peak-response samples were available, the repertoires could be characterized only after the peak T cell response.

The CDR3 spans 14 residues, from the cysteine through the phenylalanine. Only the CDR3 region is kept as DNA, spanning 42 bases read in frame from base 1. Trimming costs V 0 bases and J 0 bases, and their ends lie 6 bases apart. As encoded in the germline V gene, CDR1 is KGHSH while CDR2 is LQKENI. The TCR was taken from an adult in good health. Sequencing used peripheral blood, obtained on day 0 of AZD1222 vaccination. The rearranged segments are TRBV18 and TRBJ2-7; confidence is insufficient to name the D gene. The DNA sequence is given as TGTGCCAGCTCACCACCGGCGCCCTCCTACGAGCAGTACTTC. It encodes CASSPPAPSYEQYF.